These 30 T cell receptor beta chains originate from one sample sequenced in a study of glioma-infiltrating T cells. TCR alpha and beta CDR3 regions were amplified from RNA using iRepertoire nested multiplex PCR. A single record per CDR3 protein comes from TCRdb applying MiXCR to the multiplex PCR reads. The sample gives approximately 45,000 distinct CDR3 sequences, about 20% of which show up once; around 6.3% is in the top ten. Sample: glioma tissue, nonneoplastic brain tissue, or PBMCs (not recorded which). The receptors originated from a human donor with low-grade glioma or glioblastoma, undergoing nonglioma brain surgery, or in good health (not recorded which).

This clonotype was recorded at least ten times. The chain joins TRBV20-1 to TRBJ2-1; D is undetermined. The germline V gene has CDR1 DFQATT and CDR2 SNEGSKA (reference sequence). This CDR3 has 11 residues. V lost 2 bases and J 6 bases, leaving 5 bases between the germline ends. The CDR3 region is CSARQVNEQFF. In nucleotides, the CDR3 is TGCAGTGCTAGACAGGTCAATGAGCAGTTCTTC.

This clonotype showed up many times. In DNA, the CDR3 is TGCGCCAGCAGCCGAGCGGCACCTGAAGGGACCCAGTACTTC. As protein: CASSRAAPEGTQYF. This sequence joins TRBV4-1 and TRBJ2-5; TRBD2 is a possible D gene (5 bases). Germline V CDR1 and CDR2: MGHRA, YSYEKL. V was clipped by 4 bases and J by 7 bases, with 16 bases between them. The CDR3 is 14 amino acids.

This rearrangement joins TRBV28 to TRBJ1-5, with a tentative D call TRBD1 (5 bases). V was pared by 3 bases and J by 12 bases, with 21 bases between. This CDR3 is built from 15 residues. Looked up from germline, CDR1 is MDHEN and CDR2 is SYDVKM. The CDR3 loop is CASSFSHRMIKRQHF. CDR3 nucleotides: TGTGCCAGCAGTTTTAGTCACAGGATGATTAAGCGCCAGCATTTT.

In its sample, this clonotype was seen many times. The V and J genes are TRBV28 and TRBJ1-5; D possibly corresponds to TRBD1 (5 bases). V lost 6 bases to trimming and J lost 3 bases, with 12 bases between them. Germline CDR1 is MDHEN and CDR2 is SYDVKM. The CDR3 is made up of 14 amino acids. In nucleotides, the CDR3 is TGTGCCAGCAGCATCGACAGCCTCAATCAGCCCCAGCATTTT. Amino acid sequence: CASSIDSLNQPQHF.

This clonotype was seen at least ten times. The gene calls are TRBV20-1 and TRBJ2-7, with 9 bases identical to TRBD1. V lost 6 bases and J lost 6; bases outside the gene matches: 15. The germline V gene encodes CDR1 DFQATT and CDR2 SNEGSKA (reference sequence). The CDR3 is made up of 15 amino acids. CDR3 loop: CSARYSGTGTLEQYF. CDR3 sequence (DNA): TGCAGTGCGCGATACTCCGGGACAGGGACTCTCGAGCAGTACTTC.

The CDR3 DNA follows: TGCGCCAGCAGCTCGGCGGACAGCTCCTACAATGAGCAGTTCTTC. Protein sequence: CASSSADSSYNEQFF. The J gene is TRBJ2-1, the V gene TRBV5-1; tentative D call: TRBD1 (6 bases). Trimming removed 3 bases at V and 0 bases at J, with 10 bases between. The length of the CDR3 is 15 residues. Germline CDR1 reads SGHRS; CDR2 reads YFSETQ.

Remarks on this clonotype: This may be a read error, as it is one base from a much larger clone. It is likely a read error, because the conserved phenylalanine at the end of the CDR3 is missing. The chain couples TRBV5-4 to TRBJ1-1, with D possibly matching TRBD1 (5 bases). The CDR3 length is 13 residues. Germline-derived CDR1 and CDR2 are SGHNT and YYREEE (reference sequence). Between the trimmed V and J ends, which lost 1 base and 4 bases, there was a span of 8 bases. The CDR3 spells CASSLPGGTEAFL. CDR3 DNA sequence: TGTGCCAGCAGCTTGCCCGGGGGCACTGAAGCTTTCCTT.

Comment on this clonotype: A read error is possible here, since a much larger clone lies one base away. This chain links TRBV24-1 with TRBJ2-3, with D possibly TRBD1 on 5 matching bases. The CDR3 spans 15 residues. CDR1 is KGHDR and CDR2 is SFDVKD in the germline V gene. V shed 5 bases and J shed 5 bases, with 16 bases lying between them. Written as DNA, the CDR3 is TGTGCCACCAGTGGCCAAGACAGATTAGGAGATACGCAGTATTTT. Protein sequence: CATSGQDRLGDTQYF.

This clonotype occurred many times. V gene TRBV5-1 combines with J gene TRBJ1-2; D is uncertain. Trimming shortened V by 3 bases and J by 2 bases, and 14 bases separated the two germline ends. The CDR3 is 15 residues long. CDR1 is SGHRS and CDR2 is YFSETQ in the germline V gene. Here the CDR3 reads CASSWGIGGNYGYTF. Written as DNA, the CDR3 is TGCGCCAGCAGCTGGGGTATCGGAGGAAACTATGGCTACACCTTC. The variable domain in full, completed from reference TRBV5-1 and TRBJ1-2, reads KAGVTQTPRYLIKTRGQQVTLSCSPISGHRSVSWYQQTPGQGLQFLFEYFSETQRNKGNFPGRFSGRQFSNSRSEMNVSTLELGDSALYLCASSWGIGGNYGYTFGSGTRLTVV.

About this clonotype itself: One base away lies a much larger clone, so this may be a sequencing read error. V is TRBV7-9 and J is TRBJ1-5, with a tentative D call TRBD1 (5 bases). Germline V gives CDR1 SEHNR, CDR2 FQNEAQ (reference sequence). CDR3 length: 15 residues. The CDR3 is CASSLGGGSEGPQDF. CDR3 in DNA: TGTGCCAGCAGCTTAGGAGGAGGGAGCGAGGGGCCCCAGGATTTT.

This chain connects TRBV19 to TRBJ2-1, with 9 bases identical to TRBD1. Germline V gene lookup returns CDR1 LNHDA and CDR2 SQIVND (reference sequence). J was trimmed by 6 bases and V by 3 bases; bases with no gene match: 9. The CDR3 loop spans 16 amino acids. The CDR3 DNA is TGTGCCAGTAGTATGCCCGGGACAGGGAGGTTCAATGAGCAGTTCTTC. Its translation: CASSMPGTGRFNEQFF.

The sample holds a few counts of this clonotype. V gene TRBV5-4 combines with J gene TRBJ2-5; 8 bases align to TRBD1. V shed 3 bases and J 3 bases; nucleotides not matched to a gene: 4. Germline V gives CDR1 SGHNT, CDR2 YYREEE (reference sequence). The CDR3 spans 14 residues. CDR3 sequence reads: CASSSRTGKETQYF. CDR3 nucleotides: TGTGCCAGCAGCTCTCGGACAGGGAAAGAGACCCAGTACTTC.

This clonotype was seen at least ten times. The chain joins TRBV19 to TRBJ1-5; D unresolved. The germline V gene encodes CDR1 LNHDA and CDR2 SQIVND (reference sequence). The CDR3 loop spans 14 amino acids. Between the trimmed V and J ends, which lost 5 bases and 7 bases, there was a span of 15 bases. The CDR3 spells CASSPPRAPQPQHF. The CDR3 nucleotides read TGTGCCAGTAGTCCCCCTAGGGCCCCCCAGCCCCAGCATTTT.

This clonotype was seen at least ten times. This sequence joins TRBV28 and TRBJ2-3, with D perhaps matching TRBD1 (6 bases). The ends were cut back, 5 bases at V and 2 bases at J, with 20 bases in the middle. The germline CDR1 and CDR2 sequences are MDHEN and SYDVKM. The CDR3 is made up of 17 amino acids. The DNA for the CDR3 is TGTGCCAGCAGTGGGGGCGAACAGGTCTACTACACAGATACGCAGTATTTT. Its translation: CASSGGEQVYYTDTQYF.

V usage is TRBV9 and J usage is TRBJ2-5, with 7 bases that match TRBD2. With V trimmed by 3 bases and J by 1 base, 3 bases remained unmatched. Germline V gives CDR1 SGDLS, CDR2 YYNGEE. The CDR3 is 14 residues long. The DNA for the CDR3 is TGTGCCAGCAGCGAGACTAGCCTCCAAGAGACCCAGTACTTC. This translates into CASSETSLQETQYF. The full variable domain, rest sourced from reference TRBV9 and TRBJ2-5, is DSGVTQTPKHLITATGQRVTLRCSPRSGDLSVYWYQQSLDQGLQFLIQYYNGEERAKGNILERFSAQQFPDLHSELNLSSLELGDSALYFCASSETSLQETQYFGPGTRLLVL.

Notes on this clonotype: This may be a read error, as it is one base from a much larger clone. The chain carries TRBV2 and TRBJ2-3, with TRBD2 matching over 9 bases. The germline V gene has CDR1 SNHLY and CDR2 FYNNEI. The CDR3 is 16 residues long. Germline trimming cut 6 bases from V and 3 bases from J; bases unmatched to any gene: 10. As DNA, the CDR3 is TGTGCCAGCAGGCTCGTGACTAGCGGAGGTACAGATACGCAGTATTTT. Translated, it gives CASRLVTSGGTDTQYF.

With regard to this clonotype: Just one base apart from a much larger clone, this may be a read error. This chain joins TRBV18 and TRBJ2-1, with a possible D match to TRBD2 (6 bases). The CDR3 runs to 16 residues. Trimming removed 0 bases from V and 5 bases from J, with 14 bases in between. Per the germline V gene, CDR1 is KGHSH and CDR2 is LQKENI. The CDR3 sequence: CASSPPGLSGNNEQFF. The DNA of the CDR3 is TGTGCCAGCTCACCACCTGGACTATCGGGAAACAATGAGCAGTTCTTC.

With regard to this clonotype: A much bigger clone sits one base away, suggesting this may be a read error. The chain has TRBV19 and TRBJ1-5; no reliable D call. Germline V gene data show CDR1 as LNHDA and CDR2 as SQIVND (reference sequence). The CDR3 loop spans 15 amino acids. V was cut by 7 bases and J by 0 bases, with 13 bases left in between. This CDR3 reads CASIELGYSNQPQHF. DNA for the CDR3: TGTGCCAGTATTGAATTGGGATATAGCAATCAGCCCCAGCATTTT.

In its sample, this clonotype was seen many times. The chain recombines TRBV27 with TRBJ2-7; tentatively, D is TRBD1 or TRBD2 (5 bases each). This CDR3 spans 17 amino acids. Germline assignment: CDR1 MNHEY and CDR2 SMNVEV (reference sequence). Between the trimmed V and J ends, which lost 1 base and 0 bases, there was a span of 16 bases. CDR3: CASSLLGVQPGSYEQYF. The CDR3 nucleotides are TGTGCCAGCAGTTTATTGGGGGTCCAACCGGGCTCCTACGAGCAGTACTTC.

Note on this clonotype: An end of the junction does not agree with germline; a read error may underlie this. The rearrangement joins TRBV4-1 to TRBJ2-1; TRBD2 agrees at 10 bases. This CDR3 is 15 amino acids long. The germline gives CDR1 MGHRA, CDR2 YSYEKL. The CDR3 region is CASSPRTSGYNKQFF. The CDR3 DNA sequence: TGCGCCAGCAGCCCCAGGACTAGCGGTTACAATAAGCAGTTCTTC.

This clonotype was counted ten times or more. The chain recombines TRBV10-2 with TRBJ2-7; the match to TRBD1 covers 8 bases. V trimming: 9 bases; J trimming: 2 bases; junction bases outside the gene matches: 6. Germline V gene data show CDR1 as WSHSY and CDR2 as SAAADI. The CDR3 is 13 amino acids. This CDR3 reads CARTGDRAYEQYV. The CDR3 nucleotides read TGCGCCAGGACAGGGGACCGCGCCTACGAGCAGTACGTC.

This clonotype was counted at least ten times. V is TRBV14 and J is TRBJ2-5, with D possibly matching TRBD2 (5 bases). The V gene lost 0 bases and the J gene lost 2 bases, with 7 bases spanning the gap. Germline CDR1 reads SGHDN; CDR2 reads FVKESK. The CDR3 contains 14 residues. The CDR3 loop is CASSQELAQETQYF. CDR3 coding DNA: TGTGCCAGCAGCCAAGAGCTAGCTCAAGAGACCCAGTACTTC.

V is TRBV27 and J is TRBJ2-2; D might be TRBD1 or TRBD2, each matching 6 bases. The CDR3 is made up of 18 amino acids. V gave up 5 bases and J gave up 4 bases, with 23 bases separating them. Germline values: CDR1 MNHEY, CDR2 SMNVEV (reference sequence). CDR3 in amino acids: CASSHQWGAALGTGELFF. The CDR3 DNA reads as TGTGCCAGCAGTCACCAGTGGGGGGCCGCGCTTGGCACCGGGGAGCTGTTTTTT.

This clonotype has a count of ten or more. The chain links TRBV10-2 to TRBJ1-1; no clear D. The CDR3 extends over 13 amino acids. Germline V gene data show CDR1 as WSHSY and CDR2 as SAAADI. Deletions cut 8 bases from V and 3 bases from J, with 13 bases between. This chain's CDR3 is CASSGFGDTEAFF. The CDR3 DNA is TGCGCCAGCTCTGGGTTCGGGGACACTGAAGCTTTCTTT.

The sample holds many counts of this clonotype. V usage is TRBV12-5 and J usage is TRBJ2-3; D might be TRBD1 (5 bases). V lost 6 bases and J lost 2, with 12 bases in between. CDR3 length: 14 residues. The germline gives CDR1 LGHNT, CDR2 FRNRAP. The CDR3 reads CASGPRQSTDTQYF. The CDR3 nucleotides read TGTGCTAGTGGACCTCGACAGTCCACAGATACGCAGTATTTT.

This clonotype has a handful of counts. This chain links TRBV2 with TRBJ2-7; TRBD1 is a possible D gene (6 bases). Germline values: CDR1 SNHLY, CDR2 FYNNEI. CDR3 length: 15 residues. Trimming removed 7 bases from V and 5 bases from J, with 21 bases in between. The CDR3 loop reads CASKGHGTGTHEQYF. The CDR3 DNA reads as TGTGCCAGCAAGGGACACGGGACGGGCACGCACGAGCAGTACTTC.

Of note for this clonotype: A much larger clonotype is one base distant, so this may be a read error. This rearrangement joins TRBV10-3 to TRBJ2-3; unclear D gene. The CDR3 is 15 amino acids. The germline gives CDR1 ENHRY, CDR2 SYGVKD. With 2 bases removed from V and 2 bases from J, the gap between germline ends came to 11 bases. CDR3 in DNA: TGTGCCATCAGTGAGAGGCACACGTCCACAGATACGCAGTATTTT. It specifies CAISERHTSTDTQYF.

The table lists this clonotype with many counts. The CDR3 loop reads CASSLKGSYNQPQHF. The CDR3 coding sequence is TGTGCCAGCAGTTTAAAGGGGAGCTACAATCAGCCCCAGCATTTT. This chain links TRBV28 with TRBJ1-5; D is perhaps TRBD1 (5 bases). CDR1 and CDR2 from the germline V gene are MDHEN and SYDVKM. V lost 2 bases and J lost 3, with 11 bases in between. This CDR3 has 15 residues. Together with reference TRBV28 and TRBJ1-5, the CDR3 gives the full variable domain: DVKVTQSSRYLVKRTGEKVFLECVQDMDHENMFWYRQDPGLGLRLIYFSYDVKMKEKGDIPEGYSVSREKKERFSLILESASTNQTSMYLCASSLKGSYNQPQHFGDGTRLSIL.

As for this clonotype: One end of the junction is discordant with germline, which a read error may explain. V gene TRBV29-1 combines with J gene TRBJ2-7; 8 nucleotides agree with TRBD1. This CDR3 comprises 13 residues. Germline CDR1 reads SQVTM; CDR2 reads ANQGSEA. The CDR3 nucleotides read TGCAGCGTTGCCCTACAGGGACAGGACGAGAAGTACTTC. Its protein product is CSVALQGQDEKYF.

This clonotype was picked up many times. CDR3 DNA sequence: TGTGCCAGCGGCGGACTCTCTGGGGCCAACGTCCTGACTTTC. Translation: CASGGLSGANVLTF. This chain links TRBV27 with TRBJ2-6; the D gene is possibly TRBD2 (5 bases). Trimming stripped 8 bases from V and 0 bases from J, with 8 bases between. CDR3 length equals 14 residues. Looked up from germline, CDR1 is MNHEY and CDR2 is SMNVEV (reference sequence).